This entry features one T cell receptor beta chain sequence. Its antigen is unknown. The sample holds no much larger clone one base away, and base qualities are not on file. TCRbeta CDR3 regions were amplified from genomic DNA using the immunoSEQ Assay, a bias-controlled multiplex PCR. As for the authors' bioinformatics: The number of nucleated cells in each sample was estimated by amplification of reference gene primers within the assay. To quantify the absolute abundance of each unique TCRbeta CDR3 rearrangement, sequence reads were collapsed and filtered. For each sample, productive Simpson clonality was calculated as the square root of Simpson's diversity index over productive rearrangements. TCRdb carries this immuneACCESS record with in-frame sequences only. Its versions omit some clonotypes, under half of them owing to an unresolved V gene in the studies checked, with the rest unexplained. The V and J calls and the clone size are those of that table, but D and trimming were determined from the DNA. Across this sample there are about 240,000 clones, with around 85% seen only once. 6.2% of the sample is in the top ten clones.

This specimen belongs to a study of blood T cell repertoires in COVID-19 (TCRdb year 2020). General notes on the study: Samples covering the acute and convalescent phases of COVID-19 were provided by collaborators in the United States, Italy and Spain. The material from the prospective study consisted of cDNA or gDNA derived from T cells, B-cell-depleted T cells, or PBMCs. Subjects who had been exposed to COVID-19, were actively infected with it, or had recovered from it provided the deeply sampled blood TCRbeta repertoires that made up the dataset. The repertoires were released in a freely available public database intended as a resource for research on the immune response to SARS-CoV-2. The samples were drawn from two sources: the first 160 participants of the ongoing ImmuneRACE study, and 950 to 1,500 subjects contributed by 6 global collaborators. A de-identified subject ID, COVID-19 status, age in years and sex were almost always included in the sample metadata. Where HLA class I and class II types were available, the types were taken from metadata supplied by the sample provider, not from assay-based typing.

Beyond this particular receptor, the publication reports: How much clinical and demographic metadata was included differed by source and by participant, and the metadata was provided uncurated.

For CDR1 and CDR2, the germline V gene lists MNHEY and SVGAGI. V has 0 bases trimmed and J has 7 bases trimmed; junction bases matching no gene number 8. From the cysteine through the phenylalanine, the CDR3 covers 15 amino acids. Just CDR3 DNA is preserved here, 45 bases in frame from base 1. Collaborating institutions collected whole blood in K2EDTA tubes following their own protocols. For TCRbeta analysis, collaborator samples were shipped as frozen whole blood, as isolated PBMCs, or as DNA extracted from either sample type. Input material: peripheral blood. Rearrangement joined TRBV6-5 to TRBJ1-2, with TRBD1 identical over 7 junction bases. The TCR sequence derives from a man aged 55 to 70 with acute or convalescent COVID-19. The DNA is as follows: TGTGCCAGCAGTTACTCGAGGTTAGGGGGCCCTGGCTACACCTTC. This encodes CASSYSRLGGPGYTF.